The entry that follows covers one T cell receptor (beta chain) sequence. Its antigen remains unknown. The sample comes from a study of OX40 agonist ivuxolimab in advanced cancers. Turning to the study itself: Enrollees could have had prior anti-PD-1, anti-PD-L1 or anti-CTLA-4 therapy, which 40% had received. In three patients, partial responses were observed, one with hepatocellular carcinoma and two with cutaneous melanoma.

Clones were sequenced by immunoSEQ multiplex PCR, and TCRdb holds only the in-frame ones, with some missing. The sample gives roughly 70,000 clones, roughly 90% of which show up once; 2% to 2.5% is in the top ten. Study-wide results and limits: Clonal expansion from baseline to week 6 occurred in both CD4+ and CD8+ T cells. On average, CD8+ T cells had more expanded clones than CD4+.

This clonotype was obtained from an adult with an advanced solid tumor such as melanoma, head and neck, liver or kidney cancer. The specimen was CD4+ or CD8+ T cells sorted from blood, collected in a trial of the OX40 agonist ivuxolimab.

DNA for the CDR3: TGTGCCAGCAGCTTAGTTTTCGGCGCGGTAGGTACAGATACGCAGTATTTT. Its translation: CASSLVFGAVGTDTQYF. The chain recombines TRBV7-9 with TRBJ2-3; no clear D gene. This CDR3 contains 17 residues. V lost 1 base to trimming and J lost 3 bases, with 17 bases between them. The germline gives CDR1 SEHNR, CDR2 FQNEAQ (reference sequence).